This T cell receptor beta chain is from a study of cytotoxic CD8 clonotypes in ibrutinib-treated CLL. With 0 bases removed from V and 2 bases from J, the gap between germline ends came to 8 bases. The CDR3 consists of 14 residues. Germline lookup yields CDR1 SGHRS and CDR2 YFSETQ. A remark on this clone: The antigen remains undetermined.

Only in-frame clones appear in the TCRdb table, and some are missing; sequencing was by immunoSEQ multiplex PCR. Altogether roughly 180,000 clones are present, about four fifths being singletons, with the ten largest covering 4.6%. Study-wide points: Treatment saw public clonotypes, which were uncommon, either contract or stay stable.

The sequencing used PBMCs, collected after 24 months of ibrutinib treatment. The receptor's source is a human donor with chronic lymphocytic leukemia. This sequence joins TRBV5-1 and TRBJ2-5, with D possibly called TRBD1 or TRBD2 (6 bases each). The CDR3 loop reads CASSLGGGQETQYF. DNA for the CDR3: TGCGCCAGCAGCTTGGGAGGGGGGCAAGAGACCCAGTACTTC.